The source of this T cell receptor beta chain is a study of T cells in Graves' hyperthyroidism and ophthalmopathy (dated by TCRdb to the late 2010s). Study-wide context: Peripheral blood was sampled at the time of initial diagnosis, prior to any treatment. Thyroid tissue and blood T-cell repertoires from six or seven Graves' hyperthyroidism patients were also compared in the study. For training and testing, the 100 patients in the discovery cohort were randomly divided in a 7:3 ratio. To identify distinguishing TCR V-J signatures, a discovery cohort of some 100 patients was used, comprising some 43 with Graves' ophthalmopathy and roughly 60 with stable Graves' hyperthyroidism. After sampling, hyperthyroidism patients received methimazole starting at 30 mg daily, and ophthalmopathy patients received high-dose intravenous methylprednisolone. The paper describes TCR Vbeta CDR3 sequencing of around 130 peripheral blood samples, made up of approximately 40 ophthalmopathy patients, approximately 76 hyperthyroidism patients and 17 progressor patients. Whether ophthalmopathy could be predicted prospectively was tested in an independent validation cohort made up of about 18 hyperthyroidism patients plus 17 patients who later progressed to ophthalmopathy.

The TCR beta CDR3 regions were amplified from the RNA transcripts. A first-round RT-PCR of the TCR CDR3 used the HTBI primer set with the Qiagen OneStep RT-PCR kit. Libraries were constructed in a second round of multiplex PCR, after which size selection and purification were performed. Libraries were sequenced paired-end with 100 bp reads on an Illumina HiSeq2000. Per the original workflow: SOAPnuke was used to process the raw data, removing reads that contained adapters or uncalled bases, had a mean Phred below 15, or lacked an exact match to the constant primer or identifier. High-quality paired reads were merged using COPE v1.2.5, and each unique nucleotide sequence was defined as a clonotype. Clonotypes were aligned to IMGT TRBV, TRBD and TRBJ reference segments using MiTCR v1.1. The analysis was restricted to V-J combinations with a frequency above 0.0001, which together covered 99.2% of the repertoires. The TCS score was defined as the ratio of F50 (clonal expansion) to E x V (chaos), calculated using BLOSUM62-based TCRdist between CDR3 peptides within each V-J. Welch's t-statistics and random forest reduced roughly 500 V-J features to roughly 13, which were used in a naive Bayes classifier (R e1071). The public reads were reanalyzed by TCRdb: fastp trimming at Q25, MiXCR alignment, in-frame beta chains only. Entries that share a CDR3 protein sequence are merged under the most common genes and DNA. The V and J calls shown here were made by TCRdb, not taken from the authors' results. The sample table records around 300,000 distinct CDR3 sequences; approximately 14% of these occur just once. 7.9% of the sample belongs to the ten largest clones.

This clonotype was recorded at least ten times. No antigen is known for it. No base qualities exist here, and no much larger clone lies one base off it. The paper as a whole reports these results and caveats: In validation, the model predicted progression to ophthalmopathy with 60% to 71% sensitivity and around 72% specificity, a median of around six months before onset. A 13 V-J signature model separated ophthalmopathy from stable hyperthyroidism, with 87.88% sensitivity and roughly 82% specificity in cross-validation and 80%/75% in testing. Most expanded thyroid clonotypes (frequency above 0.001) were also found in blood, which suggests that blood repertoires may mirror thyroid immune responses. No statistical method was used to set the sample size in advance, and investigators knew the group allocation.

Graves' hyperthyroidism was defined as stable when no progression to ophthalmopathy occurred over 18 months of follow-up. Hyperthyroidism patients were newly diagnosed, with disease duration under 2 months, and aged 18 to 65 years. Patients with uncontrolled infections, other autoimmune diseases, pregnancy or lactation were excluded. Diagnoses relied on clinical symptoms, serum thyroxine and TRAb, thyroid ultrasound and orbital computed tomography. PBMCs were separated from roughly 10 ml of fresh peripheral blood using Ficoll-Paque density gradient centrifugation. Total RNA was extracted using Trizol reagent, and RNA quality was assessed on an Agilent 2100 Bioanalyzer. CDR1 LGHNA and CDR2 YNFKEQ were looked up in the germline V gene. From cysteine to phenylalanine, the CDR3 is 16 amino acids long. The read is trimmed to its CDR3 DNA, 48 bases read in frame from base 1. V has 0 bases trimmed and J has 4 bases trimmed; junction bases matching no gene number 8.

The sequenced sample consisted of blood. This clonotype originated in a woman in her 40s with Graves' hyperthyroidism. The V and J genes are TRBV4-2 and TRBJ2-5, with 7 bases in between that match TRBD2. CDR3 region: CASSQDMGTGGETQYF. Read as DNA, the sequence is TGTGCCAGCAGCCAAGATATGGGGACGGGAGGAGAGACCCAGTACTTC.